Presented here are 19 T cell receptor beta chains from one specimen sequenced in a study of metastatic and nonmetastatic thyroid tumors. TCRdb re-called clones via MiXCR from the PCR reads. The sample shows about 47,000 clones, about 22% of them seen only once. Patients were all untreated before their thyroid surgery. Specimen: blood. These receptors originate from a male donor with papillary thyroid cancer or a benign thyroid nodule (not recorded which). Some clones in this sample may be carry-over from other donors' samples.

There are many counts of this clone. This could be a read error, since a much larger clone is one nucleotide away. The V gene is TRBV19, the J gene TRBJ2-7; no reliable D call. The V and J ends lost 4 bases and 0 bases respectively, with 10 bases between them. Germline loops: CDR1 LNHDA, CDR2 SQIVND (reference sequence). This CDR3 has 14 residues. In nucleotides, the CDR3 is TGTGCCAGTAGTACCCGGCAGTGCTCCTACGAGCAGTACTTC. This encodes CASSTRQCSYEQYF. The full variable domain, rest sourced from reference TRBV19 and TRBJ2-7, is DGGITQSPKYLFRKEGQNVTLSCEQNLNHDAMYWYRQDPGQGLRLIYYSQIVNDFQKGDIAEGYSVSREKKESFPLTVTSAQKNPTAFYLCASSTRQCSYEQYFGPGTRLTVT.

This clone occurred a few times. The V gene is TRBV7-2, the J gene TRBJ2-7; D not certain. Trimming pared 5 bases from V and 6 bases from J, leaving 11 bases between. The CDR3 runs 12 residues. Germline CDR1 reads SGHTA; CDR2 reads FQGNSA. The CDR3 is CASSPERREQYF. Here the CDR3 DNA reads TGTGCCAGCAGCCCGGAAAGGCGCGAGCAGTACTTC.

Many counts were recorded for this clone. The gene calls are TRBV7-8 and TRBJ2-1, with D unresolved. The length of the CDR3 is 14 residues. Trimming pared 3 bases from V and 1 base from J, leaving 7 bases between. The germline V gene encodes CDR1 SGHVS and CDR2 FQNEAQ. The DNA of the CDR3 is TGTGCCAGCAGCTTGGACCTATCCTACAATGAGCAGTTCTTC. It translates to CASSLDLSYNEQFF.

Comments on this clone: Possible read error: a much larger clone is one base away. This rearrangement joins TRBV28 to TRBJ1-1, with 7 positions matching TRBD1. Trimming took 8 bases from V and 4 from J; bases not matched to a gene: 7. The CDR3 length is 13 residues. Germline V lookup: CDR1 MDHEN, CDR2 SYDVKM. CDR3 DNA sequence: TGTGCCAGCCATTCAGGGGGTGTCACTGAAGCTTTCTTT. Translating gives CASHSGGVTEAFF.

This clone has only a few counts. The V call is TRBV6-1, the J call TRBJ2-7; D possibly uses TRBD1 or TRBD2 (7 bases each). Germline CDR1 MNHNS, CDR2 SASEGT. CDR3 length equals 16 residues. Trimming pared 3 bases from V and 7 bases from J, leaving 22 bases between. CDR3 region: CASSDGGSALQGEQYF. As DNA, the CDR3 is TGTGCCAGCAGTGATGGCGGGAGTGCCCTACAGGGGGAGCAGTACTTC.

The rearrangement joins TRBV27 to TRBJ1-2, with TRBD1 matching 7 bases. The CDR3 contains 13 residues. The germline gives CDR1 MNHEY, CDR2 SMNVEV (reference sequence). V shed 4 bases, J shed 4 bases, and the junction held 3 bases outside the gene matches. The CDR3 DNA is TGTGCCAGCAGTTCGGACAGGCTCTATGGCTACACCTTC. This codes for CASSSDRLYGYTF.

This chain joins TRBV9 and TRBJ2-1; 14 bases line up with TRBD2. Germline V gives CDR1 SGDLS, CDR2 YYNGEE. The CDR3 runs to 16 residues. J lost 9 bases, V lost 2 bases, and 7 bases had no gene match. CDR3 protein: CASSVGLAGAMGEQFF. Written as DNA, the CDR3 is TGTGCCAGCAGCGTGGGACTAGCGGGAGCTATGGGTGAGCAGTTCTTC.

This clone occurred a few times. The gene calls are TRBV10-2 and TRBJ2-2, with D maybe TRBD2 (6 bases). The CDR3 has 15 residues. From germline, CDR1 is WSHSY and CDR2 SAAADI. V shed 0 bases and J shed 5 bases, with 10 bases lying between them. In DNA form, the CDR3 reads TGCGCCAGCAGTGAGTCTATGGGGGGAACCGGGGAGCTGTTTTTT. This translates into CASSESMGGTGELFF.

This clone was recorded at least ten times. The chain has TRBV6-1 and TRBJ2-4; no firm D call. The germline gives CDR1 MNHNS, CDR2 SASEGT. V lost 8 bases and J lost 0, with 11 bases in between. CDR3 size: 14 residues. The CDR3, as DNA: TGTGCCAGCCAGTCGGTCCTAGCCAAAAACATTCAGTACTTC. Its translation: CASQSVLAKNIQYF.

The CDR3 loop reads CASSHQTGSYEQYF. The CDR3 nucleotides read TGTGCCAGCAGCCACCAGACAGGGTCCTACGAGCAGTACTTC. The gene calls are TRBV11-2 and TRBJ2-7; 7 bases fit TRBD1. J was trimmed by 1 base and V by 5 bases; bases with no gene match: 5. The germline V gene has CDR1 SGHAT and CDR2 FQNNGV. The CDR3 covers 14 residues.

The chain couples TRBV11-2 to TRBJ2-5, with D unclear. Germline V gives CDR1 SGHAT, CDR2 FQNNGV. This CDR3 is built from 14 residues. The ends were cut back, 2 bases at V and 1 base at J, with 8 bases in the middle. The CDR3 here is CASSLSEAQETQYF. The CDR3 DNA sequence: TGTGCCAGCAGCTTATCTGAGGCCCAAGAGACCCAGTACTTC.

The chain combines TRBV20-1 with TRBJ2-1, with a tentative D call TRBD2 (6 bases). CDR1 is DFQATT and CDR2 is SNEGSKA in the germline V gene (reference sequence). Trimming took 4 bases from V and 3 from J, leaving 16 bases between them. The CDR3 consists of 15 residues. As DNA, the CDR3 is TGCAGTGCTACCGCGGGATACGGGGTCTACAATGAGCAGTTCTTC. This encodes CSATAGYGVYNEQFF.

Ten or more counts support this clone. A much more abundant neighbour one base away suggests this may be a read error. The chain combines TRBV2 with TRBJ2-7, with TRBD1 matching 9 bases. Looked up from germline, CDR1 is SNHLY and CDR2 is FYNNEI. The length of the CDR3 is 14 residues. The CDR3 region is CASREGQGRWEQHF. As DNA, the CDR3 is TGTGCCAGCAGGGAAGGACAGGGGAGGTGGGAGCAGCACTTC.

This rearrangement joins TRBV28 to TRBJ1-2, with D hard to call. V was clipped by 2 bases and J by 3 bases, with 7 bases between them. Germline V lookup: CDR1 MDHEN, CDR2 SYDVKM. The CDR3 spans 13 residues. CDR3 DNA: TGTGCCAGCAGTTTAAACGGTTACTATGGCTACACCTTC. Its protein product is CASSLNGYYGYTF.

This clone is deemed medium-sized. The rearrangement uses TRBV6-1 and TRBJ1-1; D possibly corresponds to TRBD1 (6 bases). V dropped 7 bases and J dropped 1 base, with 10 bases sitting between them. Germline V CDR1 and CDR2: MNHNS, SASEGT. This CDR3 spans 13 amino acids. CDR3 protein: CASNPTGNTEAFF. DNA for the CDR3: TGTGCCAGCAATCCGACAGGGAACACTGAAGCTTTCTTT.

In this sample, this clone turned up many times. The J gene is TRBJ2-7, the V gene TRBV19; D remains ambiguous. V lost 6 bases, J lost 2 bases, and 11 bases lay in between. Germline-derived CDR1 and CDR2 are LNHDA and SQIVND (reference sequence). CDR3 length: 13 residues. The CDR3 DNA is TGTGCCAGTAGCAAGGATTTGGCCTACGAGCAGTACTTC. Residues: CASSKDLAYEQYF.

CDR3 in amino acids: CASSLAGRVANTIYF. The CDR3 nucleotides read TGTGCCAGCAGTTTAGCCGGGAGGGTCGCAAACACCATATATTTT. The rearrangement links TRBV28 to TRBJ1-3; D unclear. The germline gives CDR1 MDHEN, CDR2 SYDVKM. V lost 2 bases, J lost 6 bases, and 14 bases lay in between. The CDR3 covers 15 residues.

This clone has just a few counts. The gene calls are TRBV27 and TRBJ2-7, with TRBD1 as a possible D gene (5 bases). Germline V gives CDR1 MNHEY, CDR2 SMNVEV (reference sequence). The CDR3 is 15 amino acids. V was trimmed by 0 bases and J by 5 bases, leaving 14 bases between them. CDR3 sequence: CASSLSGQGTHEQYF. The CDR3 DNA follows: TGTGCCAGCAGTTTATCTGGGCAGGGTACCCACGAGCAGTACTTC.

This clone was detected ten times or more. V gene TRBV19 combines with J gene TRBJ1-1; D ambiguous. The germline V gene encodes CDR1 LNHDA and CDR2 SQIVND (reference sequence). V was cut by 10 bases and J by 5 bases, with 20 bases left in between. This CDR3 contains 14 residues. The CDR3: CATRTGGKETEAFF. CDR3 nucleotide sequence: TGTGCCACTCGTACCGGAGGAAAGGAGACTGAAGCTTTCTTT.